This entry features one T cell receptor beta chain sequence. Its antigen is not known. Sequencing was performed with immunoSEQ multiplex PCR; in TCRdb, only in-frame clones are kept and a portion is missing. The table shows tens of thousands of clones, with roughly four fifths occurring only once. This specimen comes from a study of somatic mutations in cytotoxic T cells in rheumatoid arthritis. The germline V gene has CDR1 SGHRS and CDR2 YFSETQ. Trimming shortened V by 4 bases and J by 0 bases, and 14 bases separated the two germline ends. This CDR3 is 16 amino acids long. Study-wide results and caveats: Measurement of CD8+ T-cell clonality revealed no significant difference between rheumatoid arthritis patients and age-matched healthy controls. In rheumatoid arthritis patients, unlike healthy controls, CD8+ clonality rose with age.

As healthy controls, the study included blood donors who had a median age of about 60 years (range about 20-75) and were less than 65% female. Isolation of the CD4+ and CD8+ populations was accomplished via positive magnetic bead selection, with purity assessed by flow cytometry. The receptor comes from a man between 35 and 55 years old in good health. Sequencing was carried out using CD8+ T cells sorted from blood. J is TRBJ1-3 and V is TRBV5-1, with D unresolved. The DNA of the CDR3 is TGCGCCAGCAGCCACGGGCCAGAACTCTCTGGAAACACCATATATTTT. This gives the protein CASSHGPELSGNTIYF. Together with reference TRBV5-1 and TRBJ1-3, the CDR3 gives the full variable domain: KAGVTQTPRYLIKTRGQQVTLSCSPISGHRSVSWYQQTPGQGLQFLFEYFSETQRNKGNFPGRFSGRQFSNSRSEMNVSTLELGDSALYLCASSHGPELSGNTIYFGEGSWLTVV.